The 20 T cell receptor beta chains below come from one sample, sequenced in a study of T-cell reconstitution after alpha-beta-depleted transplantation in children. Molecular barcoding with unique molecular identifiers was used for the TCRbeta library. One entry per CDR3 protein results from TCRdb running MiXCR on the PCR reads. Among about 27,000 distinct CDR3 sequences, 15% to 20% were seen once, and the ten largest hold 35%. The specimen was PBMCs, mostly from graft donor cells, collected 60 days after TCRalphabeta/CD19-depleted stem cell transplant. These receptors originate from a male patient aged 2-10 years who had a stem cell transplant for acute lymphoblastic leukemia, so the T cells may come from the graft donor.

The CDR3 nucleotides read TGCGCCAGCAGCTTGGAGCCGGGGGGCCTTTATGGCTACACCTTC. Translation: CASSLEPGGLYGYTF. The rearrangement links TRBV5-1 to TRBJ1-2, with D perhaps matching TRBD1 (6 bases). CDR3 length: 15 amino acids. Trimming stripped 0 bases from V and 5 bases from J, with 14 bases between. Germline CDR1 reads SGHRS; CDR2 reads YFSETQ.

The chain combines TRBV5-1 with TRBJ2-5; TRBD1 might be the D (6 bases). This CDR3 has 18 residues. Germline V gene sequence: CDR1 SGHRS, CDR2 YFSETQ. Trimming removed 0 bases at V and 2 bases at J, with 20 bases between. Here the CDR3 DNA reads TGCGCCAGCAGCTTGGTCCTAAGCCCCGGGACACCTCAAGAGACCCAGTACTTC. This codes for CASSLVLSPGTPQETQYF.

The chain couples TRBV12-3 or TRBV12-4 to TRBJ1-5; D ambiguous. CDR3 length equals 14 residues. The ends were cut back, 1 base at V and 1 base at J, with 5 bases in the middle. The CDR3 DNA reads TGTGCCAGCAGTTTAGGGACGAGCAATCAGCCCCAGCATTTT. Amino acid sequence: CASSLGTSNQPQHF.

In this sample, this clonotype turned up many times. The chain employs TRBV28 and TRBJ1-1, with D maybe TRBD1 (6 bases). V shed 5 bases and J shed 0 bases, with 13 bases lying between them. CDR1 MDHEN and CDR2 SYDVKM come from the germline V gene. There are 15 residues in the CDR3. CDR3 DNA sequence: TGTGCCAGCAGTGGGGGCTCCACCATGAACACTGAAGCTTTCTTT. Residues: CASSGGSTMNTEAFF.

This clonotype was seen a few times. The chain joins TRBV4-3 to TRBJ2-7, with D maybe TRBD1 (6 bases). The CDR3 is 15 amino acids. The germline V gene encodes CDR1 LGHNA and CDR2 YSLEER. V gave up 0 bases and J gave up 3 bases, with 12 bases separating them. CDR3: CASSQERTAFYEQYF. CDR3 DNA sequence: TGCGCCAGCAGCCAAGAGCGGACAGCTTTCTACGAGCAGTACTTC.

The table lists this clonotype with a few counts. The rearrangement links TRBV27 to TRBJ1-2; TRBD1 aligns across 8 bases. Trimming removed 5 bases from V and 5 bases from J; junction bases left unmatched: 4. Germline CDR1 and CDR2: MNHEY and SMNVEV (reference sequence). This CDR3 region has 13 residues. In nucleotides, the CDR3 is TGTGCCAGCAGTCCGACAGGGGAGTATGGCTACACCTTC. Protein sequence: CASSPTGEYGYTF.

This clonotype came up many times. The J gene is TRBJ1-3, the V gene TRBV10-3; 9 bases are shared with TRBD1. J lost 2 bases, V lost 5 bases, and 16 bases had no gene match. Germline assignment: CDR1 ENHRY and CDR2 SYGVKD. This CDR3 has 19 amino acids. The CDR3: CAISTLFPGQGRTGNTIYF. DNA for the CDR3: TGTGCCATCAGTACTCTCTTCCCGGGACAGGGCAGGACTGGAAACACCATATATTTT.

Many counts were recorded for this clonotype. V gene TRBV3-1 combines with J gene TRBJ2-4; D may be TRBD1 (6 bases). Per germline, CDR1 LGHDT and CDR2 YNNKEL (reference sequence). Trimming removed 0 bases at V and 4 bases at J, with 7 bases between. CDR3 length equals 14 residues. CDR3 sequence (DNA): TGTGCCAGCAGCCAAGACACAGGGAAAAACATTCAGTACTTC. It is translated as CASSQDTGKNIQYF.

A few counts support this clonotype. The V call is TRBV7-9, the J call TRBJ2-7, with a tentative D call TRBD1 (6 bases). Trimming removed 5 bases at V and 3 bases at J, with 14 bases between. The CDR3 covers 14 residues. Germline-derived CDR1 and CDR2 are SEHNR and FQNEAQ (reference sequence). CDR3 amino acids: CASSPPQDSYEQYF. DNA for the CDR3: TGTGCCAGCAGCCCTCCCCAGGACAGCTACGAGCAGTACTTC.

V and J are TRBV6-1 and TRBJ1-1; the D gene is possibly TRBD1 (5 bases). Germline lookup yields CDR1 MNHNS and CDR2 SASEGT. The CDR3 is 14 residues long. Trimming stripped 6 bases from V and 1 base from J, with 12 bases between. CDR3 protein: CASSSRGWNTEAFF. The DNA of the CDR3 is TGTGCCAGCAGCTCCCGGGGGTGGAACACTGAAGCTTTCTTT.

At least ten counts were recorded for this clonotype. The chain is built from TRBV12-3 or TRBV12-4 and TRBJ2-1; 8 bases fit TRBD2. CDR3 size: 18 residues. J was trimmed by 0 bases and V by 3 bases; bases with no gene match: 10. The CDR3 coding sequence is TGTGCCAGCAGTTTCAAACTAGCGGCCCCCTACTCCTACAATGAGCAGTTCTTC. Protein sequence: CASSFKLAAPYSYNEQFF.

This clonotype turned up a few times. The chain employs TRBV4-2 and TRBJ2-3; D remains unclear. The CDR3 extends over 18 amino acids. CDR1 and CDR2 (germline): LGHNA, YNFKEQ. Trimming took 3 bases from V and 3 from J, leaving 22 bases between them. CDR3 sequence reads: CASSHRILAKGLTDTQYF. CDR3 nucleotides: TGTGCCAGCAGCCACCGAATTCTCGCGAAGGGCTTGACAGATACGCAGTATTTT.

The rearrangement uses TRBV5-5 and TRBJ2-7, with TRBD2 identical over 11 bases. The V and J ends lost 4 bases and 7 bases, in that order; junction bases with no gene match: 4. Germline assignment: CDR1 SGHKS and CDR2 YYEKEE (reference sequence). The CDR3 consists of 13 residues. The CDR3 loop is CASSPRLAGEQYV. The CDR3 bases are TGTGCCAGCAGCCCTAGACTAGCGGGGGAGCAGTACGTC.

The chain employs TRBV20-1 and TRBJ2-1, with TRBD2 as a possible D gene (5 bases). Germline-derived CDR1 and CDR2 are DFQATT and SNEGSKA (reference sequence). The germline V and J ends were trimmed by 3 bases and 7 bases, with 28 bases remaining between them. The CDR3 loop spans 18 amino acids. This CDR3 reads CSARQGFRGTYATNEQFF. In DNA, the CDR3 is TGCAGTGCTAGGCAAGGATTCCGGGGAACATACGCGACTAATGAGCAGTTCTTC.

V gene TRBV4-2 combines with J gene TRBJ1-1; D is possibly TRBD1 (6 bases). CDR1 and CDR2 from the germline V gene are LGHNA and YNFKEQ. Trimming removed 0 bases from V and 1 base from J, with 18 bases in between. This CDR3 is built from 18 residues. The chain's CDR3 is CASSQDVAGEEGNTEAFF. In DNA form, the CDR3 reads TGTGCCAGCAGCCAAGATGTGGCAGGGGAGGAGGGGAACACTGAAGCTTTCTTT.

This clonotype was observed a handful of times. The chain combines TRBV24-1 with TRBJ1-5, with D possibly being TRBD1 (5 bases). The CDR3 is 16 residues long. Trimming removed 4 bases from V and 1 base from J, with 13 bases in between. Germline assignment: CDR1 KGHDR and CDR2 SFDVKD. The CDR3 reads CATSDPKTASNQPQHF. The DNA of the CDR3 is TGTGCCACCAGTGACCCGAAGACAGCAAGCAATCAGCCCCAGCATTTT.

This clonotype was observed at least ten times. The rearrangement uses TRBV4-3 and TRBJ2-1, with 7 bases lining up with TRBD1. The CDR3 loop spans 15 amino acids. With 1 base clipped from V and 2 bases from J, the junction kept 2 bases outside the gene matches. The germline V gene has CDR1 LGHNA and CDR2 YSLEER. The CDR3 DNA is TGCGCCAGCAGCCAAGGAGGGACAGCCTACAATGAGCAGTTCTTC. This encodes CASSQGGTAYNEQFF.

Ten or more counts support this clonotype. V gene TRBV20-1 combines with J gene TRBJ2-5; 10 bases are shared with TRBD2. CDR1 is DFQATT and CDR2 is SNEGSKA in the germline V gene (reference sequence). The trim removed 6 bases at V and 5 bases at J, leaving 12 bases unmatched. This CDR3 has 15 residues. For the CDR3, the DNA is TGCAGTGCGGAATTCAGCGGGAGGGTGGGGGAGACCCAGTACTTC. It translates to CSAEFSGRVGETQYF.

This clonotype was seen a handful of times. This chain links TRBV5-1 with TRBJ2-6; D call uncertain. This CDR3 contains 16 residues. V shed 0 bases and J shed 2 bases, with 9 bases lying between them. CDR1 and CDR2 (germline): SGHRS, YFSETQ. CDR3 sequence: CASSLAARAGANVLTF. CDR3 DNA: TGCGCCAGCAGCTTGGCCGCACGGGCTGGGGCCAACGTCCTGACTTTC.

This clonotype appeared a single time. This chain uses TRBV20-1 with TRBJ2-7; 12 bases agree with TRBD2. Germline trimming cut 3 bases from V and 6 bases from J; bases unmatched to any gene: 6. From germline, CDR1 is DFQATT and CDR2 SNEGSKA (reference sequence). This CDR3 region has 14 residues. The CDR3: CSASRLAGGREQYF. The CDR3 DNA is TGCAGTGCTAGTCGGCTAGCGGGGGGGCGCGAGCAGTACTTC.